This T cell receptor (beta chain) derives from a study of spatial heterogeneity in lung cancer. This clonotype is medium-sized (0.01 to 0.1%) by share. TCRdb processed the 5' RACE reads anew with MiXCR; each CDR3 protein has one entry. The data show some 3,100 distinct CDR3 sequences, roughly 2.8% seen once. Specified time point: sample taken at primary tumor resection. Samples were obtained from about 72 donors, all untreated early-stage non-small cell lung cancer patients. Germline V gene sequence: CDR1 SGHTA, CDR2 FQGNSA. CDR3 length equals 17 residues. V dropped 2 bases and J dropped 7; count of bases not matched to a gene: 12.

The TCR was taken from a male donor with early-stage non-small cell lung cancer. V is TRBV7-2 and J is TRBJ1-2; the match to TRBD1 covers 11 bases. Specimen: normal lung tissue next to the tumor, collected at surgery. The CDR3 sequence: CASSLHILGQGVAGYTF. The CDR3 region has the DNA TGTGCCAGCAGCTTACACATCTTGGGACAGGGGGTGGCTGGCTACACCTTC.